These 18 T cell receptor beta chains were sequenced from one sample in a study of blood T cells in healthy people across ages. The second PCR ran roughly 6 to 11 cycles with a sample-barcoded 5' primer and J-beta primers. Each CDR3 protein is one row after TCRdb ran MiXCR on the 5' RACE reads. The table includes over a million distinct CDR3 sequences, around 59% detected once. The sample was blood. These receptors were obtained from a man between 18 and 35 years old in good health.

The rearrangement uses TRBV28 and TRBJ1-2; possibly TRBD1 for D (6 bases). Germline assignment: CDR1 MDHEN and CDR2 SYDVKM. Trimming cost V 7 bases and J 1 base, with 16 bases left between them. The CDR3 extends over 15 amino acids. The CDR3 loop reads CASNEAGESNYGYTF. In DNA, the CDR3 is TGTGCCAGCAACGAAGCAGGGGAGAGTAACTATGGCTACACCTTC.

CDR3 protein: CASSEQTGNNGYTF. The CDR3 DNA reads as TGTGCCAGCAGCGAACAGACAGGGAATAACGGCTACACCTTC. This sequence joins TRBV13 and TRBJ1-2, with 7 bases aligning to TRBD1. The CDR3 totals 14 residues. Germline V gene sequence: CDR1 PRHDT, CDR2 FYEKMQ (reference sequence). The V and J ends lost 5 bases and 8 bases, in that order; junction bases with no gene match: 11.

This chain uses TRBV4-3 with TRBJ2-1, with D possibly being TRBD1 (6 bases). The germline V and J ends were trimmed by 4 bases and 0 bases, with 16 bases remaining between them. CDR1 and CDR2 (germline): LGHNA, YSLEER. The CDR3 contains 17 residues. The CDR3, as DNA: TGCGCCAGCAGCCCATCTCCTCAGGGGAGCTCCTACAATGAGCAGTTCTTC. Translated: CASSPSPQGSSYNEQFF.

The table lists this clonotype with a few counts. The chain joins TRBV7-9 to TRBJ1-2; perhaps TRBD1 as D (5 bases). Germline CDR1 SEHNR, CDR2 FQNEAQ (reference sequence). Trimming shortened V by 5 bases and J by 9 bases, and 13 bases separated the two germline ends. The CDR3 totals 12 residues. The CDR3 here is CASSPGTPRYTF. DNA for the CDR3: TGTGCCAGCAGCCCAGGGACCCCCCGCTACACCTTC.

Comments on this clonotype: The junction does not match germline at one end; this may be a read error. The CDR3: CSARLGNELFF. In nucleotides, the CDR3 is TGCAGTGCTCGACTGGGGAATGAGCTGTTCTTC. The rearrangement uses TRBV20-1 and TRBJ2-1; D unclear. This CDR3 contains 11 residues. The germline CDR1 and CDR2 sequences are DFQATT and SNEGSKA (reference sequence).

The genes are TRBV7-2 and TRBJ2-1; the match to TRBD1 covers 11 bases. The V gene's germline CDR1 is SGHTA and CDR2 FQGNSA. This CDR3 contains 17 residues. Trimming took 1 base from V and 0 from J; bases not matched to a gene: 2. The CDR3 loop is CASSLEDRGLSYNEQFF. The CDR3 nucleotides are TGTGCCAGCAGCTTAGAGGACAGGGGGCTCTCCTACAATGAGCAGTTCTTC. The entire variable domain, with the rest obtained from reference TRBV7-2 and TRBJ2-1, is as follows: GAGVSQSPSNKVTEKGKDVELRCDPISGHTALYWYRQSLGQGLEFLIYFQGNSAPDKSGLPSDRFSAERTGGSVSTLTIQRTQQEDSAVYLCASSLEDRGLSYNEQFFGPGTRLTVL.

The chain couples TRBV7-6 to TRBJ2-7, with TRBD1 identical over 7 bases. The V and J ends lost 3 bases and 5 bases, in that order; junction bases with no gene match: 7. This CDR3 has 14 amino acids. Germline loops: CDR1 SGHVS, CDR2 FNYEAQ. The CDR3 bases are TGTGCCAGCAGCTTTTCAGGGGGTGTCGACGAGCAGTACTTC. Translated, it gives CASSFSGGVDEQYF.

This clonotype appeared a few times. As DNA, the CDR3 is TGCAGCGTGAGTGTAGGGGGTGGAGGCGAGACCCAGTACTTC. Protein sequence: CSVSVGGGGETQYF. V and J are TRBV29-1 and TRBJ2-5; a possible D gene is TRBD1 (6 bases). The CDR3 spans 14 residues. With 6 bases removed from V and 5 bases from J, the gap between germline ends came to 19 bases. Looked up from germline, CDR1 is SQVTM and CDR2 is ANQGSEA.

The chain recombines TRBV7-9 with TRBJ2-1; TRBD2 matches at 7 bases. V shed 3 bases, J shed 5 bases, and the junction held 7 bases outside the gene matches. Germline assignment: CDR1 SEHNR and CDR2 FQNEAQ (reference sequence). The CDR3 runs 15 residues. The CDR3 protein is CASSLGGRAHNEQFF. DNA for the CDR3: TGTGCCAGCAGCTTGGGCGGGAGAGCCCACAATGAGCAGTTCTTC.

This clonotype was recorded many times. The V call is TRBV29-1, the J call TRBJ2-1; 10 bases fit TRBD2. Trimming took 6 bases from V and 2 from J; bases not matched to a gene: 4. Germline CDR1 SQVTM, CDR2 ANQGSEA. CDR3 length: 14 residues. The DNA of the CDR3 is TGCAGCGTGAGCGGGAGGGCCACCTACAATGAGCAGTTCTTC. Its translation: CSVSGRATYNEQFF.

The chain joins TRBV28 to TRBJ2-7, with a possible D match to TRBD1 (6 bases). V shed 6 bases and J shed 7 bases, with 25 bases lying between them. Germline assignment: CDR1 MDHEN and CDR2 SYDVKM. This CDR3 region has 16 residues. This CDR3 is CASSSTQGALMNEQYF. The CDR3 coding sequence is TGTGCCAGCAGCTCTACACAGGGAGCCCTTATGAATGAGCAGTACTTC.

There are a few counts of this clonotype. As DNA, the CDR3 is TGTGCCATCAGTGGTTACAGTTCCTACGAGCAGTACTTC. It codes for CAISGYSSYEQYF. J is TRBJ2-7 and V is TRBV10-3; D remains ambiguous. The CDR3 contains 13 residues. Germline assignment: CDR1 ENHRY and CDR2 SYGVKD. The V end was cut by 4 bases, the J end by 1 base, with 8 bases between.

The chain carries TRBV4-2 and TRBJ2-1, with D hard to call. Trimming left V 2 bases short and J 14 bases short, with 13 bases between. Germline V gene sequence: CDR1 LGHNA, CDR2 YNFKEQ. The CDR3 totals 12 residues. This CDR3 reads CASSQIWLVEFF. DNA of the CDR3: TGTGCCAGCAGCCAAATTTGGCTGGTAGAGTTCTTC.

There are a few counts of this clonotype. The V gene is TRBV4-2, the J gene TRBJ2-7, with D possibly TRBD2 on 7 matching bases. This CDR3 is 12 amino acids long. Germline V gives CDR1 LGHNA, CDR2 YNFKEQ. V gave up 3 bases and J gave up 12 bases, with 15 bases separating them. The CDR3 sequence: CASSQGGPLRYF. The DNA of the CDR3 is TGTGCCAGCAGCCAGGGGGGGCCTCTTCGGTACTTC.

The chain is built from TRBV21-1 and TRBJ1-3; TRBD1 is taken as the D call from the table, unchecked against the DNA. TRBV21-1 is shown as a pseudogene. The CDR3 extends over 18 amino acids. The CDR3 DNA is TGTGCCAGCAGCAAGGAAGTCCTCAGGGACAACTCTGGAAACACCATATATTTT. This sequence encodes CASSKEVLRDNSGNTIYF.

This sequence joins TRBV10-3 and TRBJ1-5; D perhaps matches TRBD1 (5 bases). V dropped 10 bases and J dropped 3 bases, with 16 bases sitting between them. Germline CDR1 reads ENHRY; CDR2 reads SYGVKD. The CDR3 contains 14 residues. CDR3 region: CATHQGVDNQPQHF. The DNA for the CDR3 is TGTGCCACCCACCAGGGAGTCGACAATCAGCCCCAGCATTTT.

The chain recombines TRBV12-3 or TRBV12-4 with TRBJ2-7, with TRBD1 identical over 9 bases. The J segment lost 4 bases and the V segment lost 3 bases, leaving 10 bases of the junction unmatched. The CDR3 consists of 16 residues. CDR3 bases: TGTGCCAGCAGTTTTTCGGGACAGGGTGCAGTGTACGAGCAGTACTTC. It codes for CASSFSGQGAVYEQYF.

This chain links TRBV4-3 with TRBJ2-7, with D tentatively TRBD1 or TRBD2 (7 bases each). The CDR3 is 16 residues long. Trimming stripped 4 bases from V and 2 bases from J, with 18 bases between. Germline V lookup: CDR1 LGHNA, CDR2 YSLEER. The CDR3 sequence is CASSPEWDSGAYEQYF. The CDR3 DNA sequence: TGCGCCAGCAGCCCCGAATGGGACAGCGGGGCCTACGAGCAGTACTTC.